This is a list of T cell receptor beta chains from one sample in a study of shared clonotypes between healthy human individuals. Data came from immunoSEQ multiplex PCR; TCRdb stores just in-frame clones and leaves some out. In the table there are around 2.5 million clones, roughly 93% of which are singletons. Sequenced input: naive CD4+ T cells from PBMCs. The receptors here all came from a man aged 18 to 30 in good health. Some clones in this sample may be carry-over from other donors' samples. Both conserved end residues are part of each CDR3. The D gene is left open where the match is weak. Where a row states a size, it is once, few, many or the class of an expanded clone; other rows omit it.

CDR3 protein | CDR3 DNA | clone size | V gene | D gene | J gene
CASSPPKETQYF | TGTGCCAGCAGTCCACCAAAGGAGACCCAGTACTTC | . | TRBV28 | . | TRBJ2-5
CASSHRDRGPLYGYTF | TGTGCCAGCAGCCACCGGGACAGGGGTCCACTCTATGGCTACACCTTC | . | TRBV5-8 | TRBD1 | TRBJ1-2
CAWSDGETQYF | TGTGCCTGGAGTGACGGAGAGACCCAGTACTTC | few | TRBV30 | . | TRBJ2-5
CASSTSDGPNQPQHF | TGTGCCAGTAGTACCTCGGACGGCCCCAATCAGCCCCAGCATTTT | . | TRBV19 | . | TRBJ1-5
CASSVTSGSTGELFF | TGTGCCAGCAGTGTGACTAGCGGGAGTACCGGGGAGCTGTTTTTT | few | TRBV2 | TRBD2 | TRBJ2-2
CASSGGWTATYEQYF | TGTGCCAGCAGTGGGGGATGGACAGCCACCTACGAGCAGTACTTC | . | TRBV6-5 | . | TRBJ2-7
CASNPGPPSYNEQFF | TGTGCCAGCAACCCGGGACCTCCCTCATACAATGAGCAGTTCTTC | . | TRBV9 | . | TRBJ2-1
CASRQTSVSTDTQYF | TGTGCCAGCAGGCAGACTAGCGTTAGCACAGATACGCAGTATTTT | . | TRBV7-3 | TRBD2 | TRBJ2-3
CASSFRGVTEAFF | TGTGCCAGCAGTTTTCGGGGAGTCACTGAAGCTTTCTTT | . | TRBV27 | . | TRBJ1-1
CASSPGTGSYEQYF | TGTGCCAGCAGCCCCGGGACAGGGTCCTACGAGCAGTACTTC | once | TRBV5-4 | TRBD1 | TRBJ2-7
CASRTGGLGNEKLFF | TGTGCCAGCAGAACAGGGGGCCTCGGTAATGAAAAACTGTTTTTT | . | TRBV6-5 | TRBD1 | TRBJ1-4
CASRRTGEDTEAFF | TGCGCCAGCAGACGGACAGGGGAGGACACTGAAGCTTTCTTT | . | TRBV5-1 | TRBD1 | TRBJ1-1
CASSETHTGGASYEQYF | TGTGCCAGCAGTGAAACCCACACAGGGGGCGCGAGCTACGAGCAGTACTTC | . | TRBV6-1 | TRBD1 | TRBJ2-7
CASSPGRTDYNEQFF | TGTGCCAGCTCACCTGGTAGGACAGACTACAATGAGCAGTTCTTC | . | TRBV18 | . | TRBJ2-1
CASSLEAAANEKLFF | TGCGCCAGCAGCTTGGAAGCCGCGGCTAATGAAAAACTGTTTTTT | . | TRBV5-1 | . | TRBJ1-4
CASSPVGSSGANVLTF | TGTGCCAGCTCACCAGTGGGGAGCTCTGGGGCCAACGTCCTGACTTTC | . | TRBV18 | . | TRBJ2-6
CASSHPSREGSPLHF | TGCGCCAGCAGCCACCCGAGCAGGGAGGGGTCACCCCTCCACTTT | . | TRBV4-1 | . | TRBJ1-6
CASSFSTGQRETQYF | TGTGCCAGCAGTTTTTCAACGGGACAGCGAGAGACCCAGTACTTC | . | TRBV27 | TRBD1 | TRBJ2-5
CASSLVGNTEAFF | TGTGCCAGCAGCTTAGTCGGGAACACTGAAGCTTTCTTT | few | TRBV7-9 | . | TRBJ1-1
CASRKERGTQYF | TGTGCCAGCAGGAAGGAACGGGGGACCCAGTACTTC | . | TRBV7-2 | . | TRBJ2-5
CATSRGVADSTDTQYF | TGTGCCACCAGCAGAGGGGTAGCGGATAGCACAGATACGCAGTATTTT | . | TRBV15 | . | TRBJ2-3
CASSDGGVYEQYF | TGTGCCAGCTCAGACGGGGGGGTCTACGAGCAGTACTTC | . | TRBV18 | TRBD2 | TRBJ2-7
CSGARDRGQVEQFF | TGCAGCGGCGCCCGGGACAGGGGGCAAGTAGAGCAGTTCTTC | . | TRBV29-1 | TRBD1 | TRBJ2-1
CASSPGLAYNEQFF | TGCGCCAGCAGCCCGGGGTTGGCCTACAATGAGCAGTTCTTC | . | TRBV5-1 | . | TRBJ2-1
CSVSPSTGNTEAFF | TGCAGCGTTTCACCTTCGACAGGGAACACTGAAGCTTTCTTT | few | TRBV29-1 | . | TRBJ1-1
CASSWRKAEAFF | TGTGCCAGCAGCTGGCGTAAGGCTGAAGCTTTCTTT | . | TRBV7-9 | . | TRBJ1-1
CASTPGGAGTWAFF | TGTGCCAGCACCCCGGGCGGGGCTGGAACCTGGGCTTTCTTT | . | TRBV6-5 | . | TRBJ1-1
CASKRLAGGYEQYF | TGTGCCAGCAAGCGACTAGCGGGAGGCTACGAGCAGTACTTC | . | TRBV28 | TRBD2 | TRBJ2-7
CASSQQAAGDYEKLFF | TGTGCCAGCAGCCAACAAGCGGCCGGGGACTATGAAAAACTGTTTTTT | . | TRBV28 | . | TRBJ1-4
CATSRDRGQAEAFF | TGTGCCACCAGCAGGGACAGGGGGCAGGCTGAAGCTTTCTTT | . | TRBV15 | TRBD1 | TRBJ1-1
CASSLGLALYNEQFF | TGTGCCAGCAGCTTAGGACTAGCGCTATACAATGAGCAGTTCTTC | . | TRBV7-8 | TRBD2 | TRBJ2-1